These T cell receptor beta chains were read from a single sample in a study of breast tumors, draining lymph nodes, adjacent tissues. TCRdb used MiXCR to reprocess the multiplex PCR reads, holding one entry per CDR3 protein. The data hold under 70,000 distinct CDR3 sequences, with approximately 45% observed a single time. The sequenced material came from breast tumor tissue. Source of these receptors: a female donor with breast cancer. Some clones in this sample may be carry-over from other donors' samples. CDR3s include the opening cysteine and the closing phenylalanine or tryptophan. A D gene is named only where the DNA matches it firmly. Expanded clones are given a class, and other clones once, few, many or no size at all.

.	.	TRBV11-2	TRBJ2-2	CASSLIFGELFF	TGTGCCAGCAGCCTGATATTTGGGGAGCTGTTTTTT
.	.	TRBV20-1	TRBJ2-2	CSARDQGGELFF	TGCAGTGCTAGAGATCAAGGCGGGGAGCTGTTTTTT
many	TRBD1	TRBV6-2/TRBV6-3	TRBJ2-1	CASSSGTGGGYEQFF	TGTGCCAGCAGTTCCGGGACAGGGGGCGGATATGAGCAGTTCTTC
many	.	TRBV2	TRBJ2-5	CASSEGQPPQETQYF	TGTGCCAGCAGTGAAGGGCAGCCTCCCCAAGAGACCCAGTACTTC
many	.	TRBV5-1	TRBJ2-2	CASSSGVTGELFF	TGCGCCAGCAGCTCGGGAGTTACCGGGGAGCTGTTTTTT
.	.	TRBV7-9	TRBJ1-1	CACAPQENTEAFF	TGTGCCTGCGCGCCCCAGGAGAACACTGAAGCTTTCTTT
medium-sized	.	TRBV4-2	TRBJ2-1	CASSQYLPLASFTEQFF	TGTGCCAGCAGCCAATACCTGCCTCTAGCTTCGTTCACTGAGCAGTTCTTC
.	.	TRBV7-8	TRBJ2-3	CASSLAGEADTQYF	TGTGCCAGCAGCTTAGCGGGAGAGGCAGATACGCAGTATTTT
many	.	TRBV24-1	TRBJ1-5	CATSDLRQHLYRDTENQPQHF	TGTGCCACCAGTGATTTGCGGCAACACTTGTACCGGGACACCGAAAATCAGCCCCAGCATTTT
.	.	TRBV5-5	TRBJ1-1	CASSHPGDYNEAFF	TGTGCCAGCAGCCACCCCGGGGACTACAATGAAGCTTTCTTT
.	.	TRBV20-1	TRBJ1-4	CSARWQFNEKLFF	TGCAGTGCTAGATGGCAGTTTAATGAAAAACTGTTTTTT
.	TRBD2	TRBV5-1	TRBJ2-2	CASSLRKSGENTGELFF	TGCGCCAGCAGCCTGCGAAAGAGCGGGGAGAACACCGGGGAGCTGTTTTTT
many	.	TRBV20-1	TRBJ2-7	CSAHPAGPSEQYF	TGCAGTGCACACCCCGCGGGCCCCAGCGAGCAGTACTTC
few	TRBD1	TRBV29-1	TRBJ1-4	CSAPGQGAGWEKLFF	TGCAGCGCCCCGGGACAGGGAGCGGGATGGGAAAAACTGTTTTTT
many	.	TRBV19	TRBJ1-2	CASSIPQGNYGYTF	TGTGCCAGTAGTATACCACAGGGTAACTATGGCTACACCTTC
.	.	TRBV9	TRBJ2-2	CASSVAGTGELFF	TGTGCCAGCAGCGTTGCCGGGACCGGGGAGCTGTTTTTT
.	TRBD1	TRBV28	TRBJ2-7	CASSATGGVGYEQYF	TGTGCCAGCAGTGCTACAGGGGGTGTAGGCTACGAGCAGTACTTC
.	TRBD1	TRBV25-1	TRBJ2-7	CACSDGQVFYEQYF	TGTGCCTGCAGTGACGGACAGGTTTTCTACGAGCAGTACTTC
many	.	TRBV6-5	TRBJ2-5	CASSYSGGVKETQYF	TGTGCCAGCAGTTACTCGGGCGGGGTCAAAGAGACCCAGTACTTC
many	.	TRBV3-1	TRBJ1-2	CASSQKGAEGYTF	TGTGCCAGCAGCCAAAAAGGGGCCGAAGGCTACACCTTC
many	TRBD2	TRBV20-1	TRBJ2-7	CSVSGDRYYEQYF	TGCAGTGTTAGCGGGGACCGTTACTACGAGCAGTACTTC
.	.	TRBV12-3/TRBV12-4	TRBJ2-5	CASSSAGVVTAQETQYF	TGTGCCAGCAGTTCAGCAGGTGTGGTGACAGCTCAAGAGACCCAGTACTTC
.	.	TRBV10-2	TRBJ1-2	CASSDWRGYGYTF	TGCGCCAGCAGTGATTGGAGGGGGTATGGCTACACCTTC
.	.	TRBV3-1	TRBJ2-1	CACSRRLGPYNEQFF	TGTGCCTGCAGCCGAAGACTGGGGCCCTACAATGAGCAGTTCTTC
many	TRBD2	TRBV20-1	TRBJ2-3	CSAESGAWHSTDTQYF	TGCAGTGCTGAGAGCGGGGCCTGGCATAGCACAGATACGCAGTATTTT
.	.	TRBV5-5	TRBJ2-7	CASTFSGAYEQYF	TGTGCCAGCACCTTCTCAGGGGCCTACGAGCAGTACTTC
.	TRBD1	TRBV20-1	TRBJ1-3	CSAKTGAGNTIYF	TGCAGTGCTAAGACAGGGGCTGGAAACACCATATATTTT
once	TRBD2	TRBV3-1	TRBJ2-5	CASSPGTSLETQYF	TGTGCCAGCAGCCCCGGGACTAGCCTTGAGACCCAGTACTTC
.	TRBD2	TRBV7-3	TRBJ2-5	CASSFLSGSPETQYF	TGTGCCAGCAGCTTTCTAAGCGGGAGCCCGGAGACCCAGTACTTC
many	TRBD2	TRBV27	TRBJ2-3	CASSLRTSGRGTDTQYF	TGTGCCAGCAGTTTAAGGACTAGCGGCCGCGGCACAGATACGCAGTATTTT
many	.	TRBV20-1	TRBJ2-3	CSARDRRLAGTGTDTQYF	TGCAGTGCTAGAGATCGTAGGTTAGCGGGTACAGGGACAGATACGCAGTATTTT
many	.	TRBV4-2	TRBJ2-1	CASSQVFVGSILWEQFF	TGTGCCAGCAGCCAAGTTTTTGTGGGATCTATATTATGGGAGCAGTTCTTC
many	TRBD2	TRBV12-3/TRBV12-4	TRBJ2-2	CASSLVPGASGRWSGELFF	TGTGCCAGCAGTTTAGTACCCGGGGCTAGCGGGAGATGGTCCGGGGAGCTGTTTTTT
many	.	TRBV9	TRBJ2-5	CASSVAVDQETQYF	TGTGCCAGCAGCGTAGCGGTTGACCAAGAGACCCAGTACTTC
many	.	TRBV20-1	TRBJ2-7	CSARGDYEQYF	TGCAGTGCTAGGGGGGACTACGAGCAGTACTTC
many	.	TRBV13	TRBJ1-2	CASSSSRVRGAGGYTF	TGTGCCAGCAGCTCCTCCCGGGTGAGGGGCGCGGGTGGCTACACCTTC
many	TRBD1	TRBV2	TRBJ1-2	CASSKGQAYGYTF	TGTGCCAGCAGTAAGGGACAGGCCTATGGCTACACCTTC
.	TRBD2	TRBV6-5	TRBJ2-3	CASRGLAGGLSYNEQYF	TGTGCCAGCAGAGGACTAGCGGGGGGCCTCTCCTACAATGAGCAGTATTTT
.	TRBD1	TRBV7-2	TRBJ2-7	CASRRTGGAGELYF	TGTGCCAGCAGAAGGACAGGGGGTGCCGGGGAGCTGTACTTC
many	TRBD2	TRBV11-3	TRBJ2-5	CASSQTSGSGETQYF	TGTGCCAGCAGCCAGACTAGCGGGAGTGGGGAGACCCAGTACTTC
many	.	TRBV19	TRBJ2-1	CASSIWWASSYNEQFF	TGTGCCAGTAGTATATGGTGGGCGTCCTCCTACAATGAGCAGTTCTTC
.	TRBD2	TRBV7-2	TRBJ2-3	CASSKTPSGRAVADTQYF	TGTGCCAGCAGTAAAACCCCCAGCGGGAGGGCCGTCGCAGATACGCAGTATTTT
.	TRBD1	TRBV10-3	TRBJ1-4	CAIRPGQQNEKPVF	TGTGCCATCAGACCGGGACAGCAAAATGAAAAACCGGTTTTT
.	TRBD2	TRBV20-1	TRBJ2-3	CSLAGAGGTDTQYF	TGCAGTCTTGCTGGTGCGGGAGGTACAGATACGCAGTATTTT
many	TRBD2	TRBV14	TRBJ2-1	CASSPASGISWEQFF	TGTGCCAGCAGCCCCGCTAGCGGGATCTCTTGGGAGCAGTTCTTC
many	.	TRBV9	TRBJ2-1	CASSVVSGFPNEQFF	TGTGCCAGCAGCGTAGTATCGGGGTTTCCCAATGAGCAGTTCTTC
once	.	TRBV12-3/TRBV12-4	TRBJ1-2	CASSQSGTNYGYTF	TGTGCCAGCAGTCAGTCCGGGACTAACTATGGCTACACCTTC
.	.	TRBV5-1	TRBJ2-5	CASRPGPPHQETQYF	TGCGCCAGCAGGCCGGGACCTCCGCACCAAGAGACCCAGTACTTC
many	.	TRBV29-1	TRBJ1-5	CSVAHSNQPQHF	TGCAGCGTAGCCCATAGCAATCAGCCCCAGCATTTT
many	.	TRBV12-3/TRBV12-4	TRBJ2-2	CASSLVTGRSTGELFF	TGTGCCAGCAGTTTAGTTACAGGGAGATCGACCGGGGAGCTGTTTTTT
.	TRBD2	TRBV7-6	TRBJ2-3	CASSFGGAPDTQYF	TGTGCCAGCAGCTTCGGGGGGGCGCCAGATACGCAGTATTTT
many	.	TRBV28	TRBJ1-2	CASSGGTPANYGYTF	TGTGCCAGCAGTGGGGGGACACCTGCTAACTATGGCTACACCTTC
many	.	TRBV5-6	TRBJ2-4	CASSRGRLAKNIQYF	TGTGCCAGCAGCCGAGGGAGGTTAGCCAAAAACATTCAGTACTTC
many	TRBD1	TRBV30	TRBJ2-7	CAWSRDRHEQYF	TGTGCCTGGAGCCGGGACAGGCACGAGCAGTACTTC
.	.	TRBV15	TRBJ2-5	CATSFRVRASQETQYF	TGTGCCACCAGTTTCCGGGTTAGGGCCAGCCAAGAGACCCAGTACTTC
.	.	TRBV10-3	TRBJ2-7	CAISESTLPRNLSYEQHF	TGTGCCATCAGTGAGTCGACCCTACCGAGAAACCTTTCCTACGAGCAGCACTTC
many	TRBD1	TRBV12-3/TRBV12-4	TRBJ1-2	CASSFAGGANYGYTF	TGTGCCAGCAGTTTCGCAGGGGGTGCCAACTATGGCTACACCTTC
many	.	TRBV3-1	TRBJ1-5	CASSQTGGGNQPQHF	TGTGCCAGCAGCCAAACCGGAGGTGGCAATCAGCCCCAGCATTTT
many	.	TRBV11-3	TRBJ2-3	CASSFSAGSTDTQYF	TGTGCCAGCAGCTTTAGTGCGGGTTCTACAGATACGCAGTATTTT
many	TRBD2	TRBV5-8	TRBJ2-7	CASSLGTTGPSEQYF	TGTGCCAGCAGCTTAGGGACTACCGGGCCCTCCGAGCAGTACTTC